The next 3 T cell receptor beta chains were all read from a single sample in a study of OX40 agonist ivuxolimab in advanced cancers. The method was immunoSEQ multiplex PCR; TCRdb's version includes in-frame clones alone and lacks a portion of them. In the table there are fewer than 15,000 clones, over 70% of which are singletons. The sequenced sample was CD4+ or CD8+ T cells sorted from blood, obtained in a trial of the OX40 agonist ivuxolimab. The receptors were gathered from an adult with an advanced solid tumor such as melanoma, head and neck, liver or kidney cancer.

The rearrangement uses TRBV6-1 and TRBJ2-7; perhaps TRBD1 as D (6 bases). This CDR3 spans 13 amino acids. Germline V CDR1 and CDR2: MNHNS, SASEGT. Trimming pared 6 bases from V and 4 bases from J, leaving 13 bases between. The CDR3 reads CASSHRDNYEQYF. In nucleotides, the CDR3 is TGTGCCAGCAGCCACCGGGACAATTACGAGCAGTACTTC.

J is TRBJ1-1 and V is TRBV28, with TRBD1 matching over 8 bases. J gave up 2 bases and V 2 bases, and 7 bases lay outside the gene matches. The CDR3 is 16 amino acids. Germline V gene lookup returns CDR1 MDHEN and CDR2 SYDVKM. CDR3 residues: CASSLTDRGINTEAFF. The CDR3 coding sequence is TGTGCCAGCAGTTTAACCGACAGGGGAATCAACACTGAAGCTTTCTTT.

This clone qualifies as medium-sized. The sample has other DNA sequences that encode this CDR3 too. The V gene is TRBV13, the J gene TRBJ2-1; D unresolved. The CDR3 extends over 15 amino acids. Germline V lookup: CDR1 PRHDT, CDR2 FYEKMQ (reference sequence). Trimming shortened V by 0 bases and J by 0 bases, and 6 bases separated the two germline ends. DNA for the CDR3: TGTGCCAGCAGCTTAGGTCAAAGCTCCTACAATGAGCAGTTCTTC. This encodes CASSLGQSSYNEQFF. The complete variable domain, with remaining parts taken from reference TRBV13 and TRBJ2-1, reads AAGVIQSPRHLIKEKRETATLKCYPIPRHDTVYWYQQGPGQDPQFLISFYEKMQSDKGSIPDRFSAQQFSDYHSELNMSSLELGDSALYFCASSLGQSSYNEQFFGPGTRLTVL.